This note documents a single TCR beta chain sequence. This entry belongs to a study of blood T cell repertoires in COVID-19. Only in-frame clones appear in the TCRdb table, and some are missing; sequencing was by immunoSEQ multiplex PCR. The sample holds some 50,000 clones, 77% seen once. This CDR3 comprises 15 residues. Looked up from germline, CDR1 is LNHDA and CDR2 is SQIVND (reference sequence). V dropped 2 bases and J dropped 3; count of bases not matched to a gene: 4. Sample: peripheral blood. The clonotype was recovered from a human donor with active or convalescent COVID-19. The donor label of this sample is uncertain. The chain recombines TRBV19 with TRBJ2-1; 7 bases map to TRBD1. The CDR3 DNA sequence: TGTGCCAGTAGTATAACTCGGGACAGCTACAATGAGCAGTTCTTC. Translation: CASSITRDSYNEQFF. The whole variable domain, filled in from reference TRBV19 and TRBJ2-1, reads DGGITQSPKYLFRKEGQNVTLSCEQNLNHDAMYWYRQDPGQGLRLIYYSQIVNDFQKGDIAEGYSVSREKKESFPLTVTSAQKNPTAFYLCASSITRDSYNEQFFGPGTRLTVL.